The 9 T cell receptor beta chains in this list originate from one sample, sequenced in a study of beta chain features in type 1 diabetes. These receptors' targets are unknown. Findings and caveats of the study: Shortening of TCRB CDR3s, moderate but significant, appeared in all four CD4+ subsets of Type 1 diabetes patients.

TCRB transcripts that were expressed got sequenced, as all of the isolated RNA had been reverse transcribed. Sequencing used immunoSEQ multiplex PCR; TCRdb keeps in-frame clones, though not all of them. The sample carries 160,000 or so clones, about 10% recorded once. Sample: central memory CD4+ T cells from blood. The receptor set was obtained from a woman in her twenties or thirties with type 1 diabetes.

This clone showed up just a few times. The rearrangement links TRBV4-2 to TRBJ2-1; D might be TRBD2 (5 bases). Deletions cut 3 bases from V and 4 bases from J, with 16 bases between. CDR3 length equals 16 residues. The germline V gene encodes CDR1 LGHNA and CDR2 YNFKEQ. CDR3 nucleotide sequence: TGTGCCAGCAGCCAGGGCGGCGGAGGCTTTTACAATGAGCAGTTCTTC. Encoded protein: CASSQGGGGFYNEQFF.

This clone was counted between two and nine times. The DNA of the CDR3 is TGTGCCAGCAGCAGGGGCACCCCTGGCTACACCTTC. It is translated as CASSRGTPGYTF. The V and J genes are TRBV11-3 and TRBJ1-2; weak D call: TRBD1 (5 bases). V was shortened by 5 bases and J by 7 bases, with 11 bases between the two germline ends. The CDR3 is 12 amino acids. Germline-derived CDR1 and CDR2 are SGHNT and YENEEA.

This clone has only one observation. The rearrangement joins TRBV9 to TRBJ1-2; TRBD1 matches at 8 bases. Germline CDR1 and CDR2: SGDLS and YYNGEE. This CDR3 spans 14 amino acids. V shed 4 bases, J shed 4 bases, and the junction held 6 bases outside the gene matches. The CDR3 bases are TGTGCCAGCAGCCCCCAGGGACAGGCCTATGGCTACACCTTC. Its translation is CASSPQGQAYGYTF. Together with reference TRBV9 and TRBJ1-2, the CDR3 gives the full variable domain: DSGVTQTPKHLITATGQRVTLRCSPRSGDLSVYWYQQSLDQGLQFLIQYYNGEERAKGNILERFSAQQFPDLHSELNLSSLELGDSALYFCASSPQGQAYGYTFGSGTRLTVV.

This clone was detected only a few times. The V and J genes are TRBV20-1 and TRBJ2-3; 7 bases map to TRBD1. This CDR3 comprises 11 residues. With 8 bases clipped from V and 7 bases from J, the junction kept 6 bases outside the gene matches. The germline gives CDR1 DFQATT, CDR2 SNEGSKA (reference sequence). CDR3 coding DNA: TGCAGTCCGAAACAGGGGAATACGCAGTATTTT. Amino acid sequence: CSPKQGNTQYF.

This clone appeared a few times. The chain uses TRBV28 and TRBJ2-7; 12 bases align to TRBD2. Trimming at V came to 11 bases and at J to 5 bases, leaving 4 bases not matched to a gene. The CDR3 is 12 residues long. CDR1 is MDHEN, CDR2 SYDVKM, per germline. The CDR3 DNA follows: TGTGCCGCTAGCGGGAGGGTCAACGAGCAGTACTTC. Amino acid sequence: CAASGRVNEQYF.

The chain links TRBV2 to TRBJ1-2, with D tentatively TRBD1 (5 bases). The germline CDR1 and CDR2 sequences are SNHLY and FYNNEI. V shed 6 bases and J shed 4 bases, with 12 bases lying between them. CDR3 length: 13 residues. CDR3 region: CASRTEGLYGYTF. The CDR3 bases are TGTGCCAGCAGGACGGAGGGACTCTATGGCTACACCTTC. Using reference TRBV2 and TRBJ1-2 for the parts outside the CDR3, the full variable domain is EPEVTQTPSHQVTQMGQEVILRCVPISNHLYFYWYRQILGQKVEFLVSFYNNEISEKSEIFDDQFSVERPDGSNFTLKIRSTKLEDSAMYFCASRTEGLYGYTFGSGTRLTVV.

The chain couples TRBV19 to TRBJ2-7, with 8 bases identical to TRBD2. The CDR3 sequence is 15 residues long. The V and J ends lost 5 bases and 7 bases, in that order; junction bases with no gene match: 13. Germline V lookup: CDR1 LNHDA, CDR2 SQIVND (reference sequence). CDR3 loop: CASSPLAGSPWEQYF. In nucleotides, the CDR3 is TGTGCCAGTAGTCCATTAGCGGGATCCCCCTGGGAGCAGTACTTC.

This clone was detected a few times. The gene calls are TRBV19 and TRBJ2-1, with 10 bases lining up with TRBD1. V lost 6 bases, J lost 6 bases, and 5 bases stayed unmatched. Germline V gene data show CDR1 as LNHDA and CDR2 as SQIVND (reference sequence). The CDR3 loop spans 14 amino acids. The CDR3 nucleotides are TGTGCCAGTAGATCCGGGACAGGGGTCAATGAGCAGTTCTTC. As protein: CASRSGTGVNEQFF.

This clone was counted between two and nine times. The gene calls are TRBV28 and TRBJ1-2, with TRBD1 matching over 7 bases. After removal of 4 bases from V and 1 base from J, the junction contained 9 bases not matched to a gene. CDR3 length equals 16 residues. The germline gives CDR1 MDHEN, CDR2 SYDVKM. The CDR3 spells CASSSGGQEGNYGYTF. For the CDR3, the DNA is TGTGCCAGCAGTTCCGGCGGACAGGAGGGTAACTATGGCTACACCTTC.